One and the same sample provided the 12 T cell receptor beta chains below, sequenced in a study of blood T cells in healthy people across ages. Then a second PCR, running about 7 to 11 cycles, was carried out with a sample-barcoded 5' primer and a J-beta primer mix. TCRdb reanalysed the 5' RACE reads using MiXCR and keeps one entry per CDR3 protein. In the table there are about 1 million distinct CDR3 sequences, 45% of which are singletons. Sequencing used blood. The source of these receptors is a woman aged 60 to 75 in good health.

The table lists this clonotype with a few counts. The V call is TRBV7-9, the J call TRBJ1-2; 7 bases are shared with TRBD1. Germline V CDR1 and CDR2: SEHNR, FQNEAQ (reference sequence). There are 11 residues in the CDR3. Germline trimming cut 10 bases from V and 7 bases from J; bases unmatched to any gene: 6. The CDR3 DNA reads as TGTGCCACCCCTACAGGGGTTGGCTACACCTTC. As protein: CATPTGVGYTF.

This clonotype was counted only a few times. V and J are TRBV30 and TRBJ2-3, with D maybe TRBD1 (5 bases). The CDR3 runs 14 residues. Germline V CDR1 and CDR2: GTSNPN, SVGIG (reference sequence). The germline V and J ends were trimmed by 2 bases and 2 bases, with 11 bases remaining between them. CDR3 sequence reads: CAWSLQVPTDTQYF. The CDR3 coding sequence is TGTGCCTGGAGTTTACAGGTCCCCACAGATACGCAGTATTTT.

As DNA, the CDR3 is TGCGCCAGCAGCTTGGGGGCGGTCGGCCACGAGCAGTACTTC. It codes for CASSLGAVGHEQYF. The chain has TRBV5-1 and TRBJ2-7; no firm D call. Trimming removed 0 bases from V and 5 bases from J, with 12 bases in between. This CDR3 is built from 14 residues. Germline values: CDR1 SGHRS, CDR2 YFSETQ.

The V call is TRBV24-1, the J call TRBJ1-4, with D possibly TRBD1 on 5 matching bases. Trimming shortened V by 5 bases and J by 6 bases, and 15 bases separated the two germline ends. Per germline, CDR1 KGHDR and CDR2 SFDVKD. The CDR3 contains 15 residues. CDR3 sequence (DNA): TGTGCCACCAGTGCGCGACAGTCGCGCGATGAAAAACTGTTTTTT. This encodes CATSARQSRDEKLFF.

The genes are TRBV3-1 and TRBJ2-4; D is possibly TRBD2 (6 bases). The DNA end is more similar to TRBJ2-7, so the J call may be wrong. CDR1 LGHDT and CDR2 YNNKEL come from the germline V gene (reference sequence). The CDR3 has 15 residues. The CDR3, as DNA: TGTGCCAGCAGCCAAGATCAGGGACTCGGCTACGAGCAGTACTTC. Its translation is CASSQDQGLGYEQYF.

The chain carries TRBV12-3 or TRBV12-4 and TRBJ2-5; no clear D gene. Trimming removed 5 bases at V and 1 base at J, with 11 bases between. The length of the CDR3 is 14 residues. The CDR3 DNA sequence: TGTGCCAGCAGTGCAGAAGACTTCCAAGAGACCCAGTACTTC. This sequence encodes CASSAEDFQETQYF.

Details on this clonotype: The junction does not match germline at one end; this may be a read error. This chain joins TRBV29-1 and TRBJ2-7; no firm D call. CDR1 SQVTM and CDR2 ANQGSEA come from the germline V gene. The CDR3 sequence is 13 residues long. DNA for the CDR3: TGCAGCGTTGAAGGGGGTAACTACTACGGGCAGTACTTC. Translating it yields CSVEGGNYYGQYF.

This sequence joins TRBV5-6 and TRBJ2-3; 13 bases are shared with TRBD2. J gave up 4 bases and V 4 bases, and 12 bases lay outside the gene matches. The CDR3 is 18 amino acids. Looked up from germline, CDR1 is SGHDT and CDR2 is YYEEEE. This CDR3 reads CASSPADWTSGSADTQYF. CDR3 DNA: TGTGCCAGCAGCCCCGCGGACTGGACTAGCGGGAGTGCAGATACGCAGTATTTT.

The chain recombines TRBV13 with TRBJ1-2; unclear D gene. The CDR3 runs 14 residues. Germline assignment: CDR1 PRHDT and CDR2 FYEKMQ (reference sequence). V was pared by 8 bases and J by 4 bases, with 17 bases between. The CDR3 DNA is TGTGCCAGCGGTCAGGATGGCGGGTTCTATGGCTACACCTTC. Amino acid sequence: CASGQDGGFYGYTF.

This clonotype was observed a few times. CDR3 DNA: TGTGCCAGCAGACAGGGGGCTAGCACAGATACGCAGTATTTT. Protein product: CASRQGASTDTQYF. This chain links TRBV6-1 with TRBJ2-3; 9 bases fit TRBD1. This CDR3 is 14 amino acids long. The V gene's germline CDR1 is MNHNS and CDR2 SASEGT. Germline trimming cut 6 bases from V and 0 bases from J; bases unmatched to any gene: 1.

The chain links TRBV6-2 or TRBV6-3 to TRBJ1-1; D not resolved. Germline CDR1 reads MNHEY; CDR2 reads SVGEGT. Trimming removed 0 bases at V and 4 bases at J, with 9 bases between. This CDR3 spans 14 amino acids. CDR3 sequence: CASSYSGGRTEAFF. The CDR3 DNA reads TGTGCCAGCAGTTACTCGGGAGGGCGCACTGAAGCTTTCTTT.

This clonotype was picked up many times. The chain carries TRBV20-1 and TRBJ2-2; D is perhaps TRBD2 (5 bases). The CDR3 sequence is 15 residues long. The V end was cut by 3 bases, the J end by 3 bases, with 14 bases between. Germline assignment: CDR1 DFQATT and CDR2 SNEGSKA (reference sequence). The CDR3, as DNA: TGCAGTGCTAGGCCTCCAGGACTTGACACCGGGGAGCTGTTTTTT. It is translated as CSARPPGLDTGELFF.